This TCR beta chain was profiled in a study of cytomegalovirus exposure and HLA in healthy donors. The CDR3 length is 16 residues. Germline trimming cut 5 bases from V and 7 bases from J; bases unmatched to any gene: 8. The germline gives CDR1 SGHTA, CDR2 FQGTGA. Vbeta (60) and Jbeta (13) primers were used in the PCR. The table came from immunoSEQ multiplex PCR; TCRdb's copy has only in-frame clones and leaves some out. The sample contains under 150,000 clones, over 80% of which appear only once. The receptor was isolated from a man aged 40-50 years in good health and CMV-seronegative. The chain recombines TRBV7-3 with TRBJ2-2; the match to TRBD2 covers 12 bases. Sequenced input: PBMCs. CDR3: CASSARTSGVDGELFF. CDR3 nucleotide sequence: TGTGCCAGCAGCGCGCGGACTAGCGGGGTGGACGGGGAGCTGTTTTTT.